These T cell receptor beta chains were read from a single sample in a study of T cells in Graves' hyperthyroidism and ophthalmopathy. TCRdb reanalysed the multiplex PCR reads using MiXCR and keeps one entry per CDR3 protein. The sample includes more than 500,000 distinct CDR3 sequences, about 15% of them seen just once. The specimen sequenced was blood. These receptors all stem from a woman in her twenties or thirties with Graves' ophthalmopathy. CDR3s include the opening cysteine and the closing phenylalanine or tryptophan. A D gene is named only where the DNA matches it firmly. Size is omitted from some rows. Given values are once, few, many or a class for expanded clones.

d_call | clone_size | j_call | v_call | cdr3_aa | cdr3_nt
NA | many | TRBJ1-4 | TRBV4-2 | CASSQVRRQLTNEKLFF | TGTGCCAGCAGCCAAGTTCGCCGACAGCTAACTAATGAAAAACTGTTTTTT
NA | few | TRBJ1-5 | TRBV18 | CASSPDTLHILSNQPQHF | TGTGCCAGCTCACCAGATACCCTCCACATACTTAGCAATCAGCCCCAGCATTTT
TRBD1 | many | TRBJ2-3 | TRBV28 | CASREQGVSTDTQYF | TGTGCCAGCAGAGAACAGGGGGTTAGCACAGATACGCAGTATTTT
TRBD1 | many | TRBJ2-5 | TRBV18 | CASSPTRQGIQETQYF | TGTGCCAGCTCACCGACCCGACAGGGAATCCAAGAGACCCAGTACTTC
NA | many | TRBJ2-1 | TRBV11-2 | CASSPTVHAEQFF | TGTGCCAGCAGCCCGACCGTCCATGCGGAGCAGTTCTTC
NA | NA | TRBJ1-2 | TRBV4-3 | CASSPSGGGANYGYTF | TGCGCCAGCAGCCCATCAGGAGGAGGCGCTAACTATGGCTACACCTTC
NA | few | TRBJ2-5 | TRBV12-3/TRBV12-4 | CASSLANQRIETQYF | TGTGCCAGCAGTTTAGCAAACCAGCGGATAGAGACCCAGTACTTC
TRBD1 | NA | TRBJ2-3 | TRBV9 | CASSAWDRGTDTQYF | TGTGCCAGCAGCGCCTGGGACAGGGGGACAGATACGCAGTATTTT
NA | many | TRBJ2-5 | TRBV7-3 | CASSPEAGSQETQYF | TGTGCCAGCAGCCCCGAGGCGGGGTCCCAAGAGACCCAGTACTTC
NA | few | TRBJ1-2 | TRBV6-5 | CASSYSFYSGRFNYGYTF | TGTGCCAGCAGTTACTCGTTTTATTCGGGCAGGTTTAACTATGGCTACACCTTC
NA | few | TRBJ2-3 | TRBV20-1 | CSARDSVGRLPTDTQYF | TGCAGTGCTAGAGATAGCGTAGGGCGCTTACCTACAGATACGCAGTATTTT
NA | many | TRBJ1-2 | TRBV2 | CASNRVSDYGYTF | TGTGCCAGTAACAGGGTGTCTGACTATGGCTACACCTTC
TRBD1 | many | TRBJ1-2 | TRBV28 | CASSLKGQGYGYTF | TGTGCCAGCAGTTTAAAGGGACAGGGTTATGGCTACACCTTC
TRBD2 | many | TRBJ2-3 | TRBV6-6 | CASSYSRGGVAGGRNTDTQYF | TGTGCCAGCAGTTACTCGAGAGGCGGAGTAGCGGGAGGGCGAAACACAGATACGCAGTATTTT
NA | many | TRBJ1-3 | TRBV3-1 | CASTHGGGNTIYF | TGTGCCAGCACCCACGGGGGCGGAAACACCATATATTTT
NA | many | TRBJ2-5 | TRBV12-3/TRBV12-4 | CASSLFPGGETQYF | TGTGCCAGCAGTTTATTCCCCGGAGGGGAGACCCAGTACTTC
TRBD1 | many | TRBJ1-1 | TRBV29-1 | CSAGQGATEAFF | TGCAGCGCGGGACAGGGGGCGACTGAAGCTTTCTTT
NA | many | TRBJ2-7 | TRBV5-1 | CASSFGGVVYEQYF | TGCGCCAGCAGCTTCGGCGGGGTGGTCTACGAGCAGTACTTC
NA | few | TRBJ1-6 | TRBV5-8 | CASSLQHSLPDNSPLHF | TGTGCCAGCAGCTTACAGCACAGCCTACCAGATAATTCACCCCTCCACTTT
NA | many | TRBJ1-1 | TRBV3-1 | CASSPNRLGAFF | TGTGCCAGCAGCCCCAATAGGTTGGGAGCTTTCTTT
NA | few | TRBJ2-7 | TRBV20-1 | CSASFRIGEQYF | TGCAGTGCTAGTTTCCGGATAGGCGAGCAGTACTTC
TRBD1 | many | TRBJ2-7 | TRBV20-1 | CSAQGQANYEQYF | TGCAGTGCACAGGGACAGGCTAACTACGAGCAGTACTTC
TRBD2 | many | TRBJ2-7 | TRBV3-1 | CASSQEGLLAGDSYEQYF | TGTGCCAGCAGCCAAGAAGGTCTCCTAGCGGGCGACTCCTACGAGCAGTACTTC
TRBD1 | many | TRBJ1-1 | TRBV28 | CASSILSFTPPGGNTEAFF | TGTGCCAGCAGCATCCTTTCTTTTACCCCTCCAGGGGGGAACACTGAAGCTTTCTTT
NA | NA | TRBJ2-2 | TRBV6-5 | CASSYQLGNTGELVF | TGTGCCAGCAGTTACCAGTTGGGCAACACCGGGGAGCTGGTTTTT
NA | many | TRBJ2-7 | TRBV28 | CASSLGQSSYEQYF | TGTGCCAGCAGTTTAGGGCAGAGCTCCTACGAGCAGTACTTC
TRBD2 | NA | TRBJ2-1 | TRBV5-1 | CASSLEAGVSNEQFF | TGCGCCAGCAGCTTGGAGGCGGGAGTTTCCAATGAGCAGTTCTTC
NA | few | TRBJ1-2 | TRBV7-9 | CASSLALGANYGYTF | TGTGCCAGCAGCTTAGCGCTGGGAGCTAACTATGGCTACACCTTC
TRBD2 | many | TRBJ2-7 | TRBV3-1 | CASSRRTSSEQYF | TGTGCCAGCAGCCGCCGGACTAGCTCCGAGCAGTACTTC
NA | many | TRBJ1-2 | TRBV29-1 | CSVEHGLQRGGYTF | TGCAGCGTTGAACATGGCCTACAGAGGGGAGGCTACACCTTC